This T cell receptor beta chain was captured by sequencing in a study of follicular helper T cells after annual influenza vaccination. Study-wide background: Days 0, 7 and 28 post-vaccination were the blood draw times.

Findings of the study overall: Productive TCRB sequences came from only roughly 10-23% of cells.

Assay used: immunoSEQ multiplex PCR; TCRdb lists only in-frame clones, some missing. This sample has around 10,000 clones, with roughly 77% found just once. With regard to this clone: Its antigen is not identified.

Indicated time point: 2014-2015 season, pre-vaccination. Excluded were substance abuse, HIV/AIDS, active cancer, immunomodulatory drugs and active illness. Blood volume per time point ranged from about 35 to 110 mL. J lost 5 bases, V lost 7 bases, and 18 bases had no gene match. From germline, CDR1 is KGHSH and CDR2 LQKENI. The CDR3 loop spans 17 amino acids. The specimen comprised CXCR5- memory CD4+ T cells sorted from blood, sampled on the day of influenza vaccination. The TCR sequence derives from an adult who received the influenza vaccine. The gene calls are TRBV18 and TRBJ1-1; 8 bases map to TRBD1. The CDR3, as DNA: TGTGCCAGCTTTTTCGGGGCAGGGGGCGCGGGAGCGACTGAAGCTTTCTTT. Protein sequence: CASFFGAGGAGATEAFF.